Detailed here is one T cell receptor (beta chain). The antigen is undetermined. These data originate in a study of regulatory T cells in long-lasting Graves disease. Study results and limitations: A reduction in accuracy may have resulted from the small sample size. TRBV28, TRBJ1-2 and TRBJ2-5 were favored in persistent disease.

Building the TCR beta libraries relied on iRepertoire HTBI primers, and CDR3 regions underwent Arm-PCR. TCRdb recomputed calls from the multiplex PCR reads with MiXCR, one row per CDR3 protein. The sample lists roughly 420,000 distinct CDR3 sequences, 14% occurring once. Germline assignment: CDR1 KGHDR and CDR2 SFDVKD. This CDR3 is 12 amino acids long. The ends were cut back, 2 bases at V and 14 bases at J, with 12 bases in the middle. Time point: newly diagnosed GD, antithyroid drugs for less than 3 months. The TCR library was prepared using RNA isolated from PBMCs. Another study also made use of these data, one on T cells in Graves' hyperthyroidism and ophthalmopathy. That study reports: With the HTBI primer set, the TCR CDR3 went through a first round of RT-PCR.

The chain is built from TRBV24-1 and TRBJ2-1; D unclear. This material consisted of peripheral blood mononuclear cells (PBMCs), taken at new diagnosis, from a patient treated with antithyroid drugs. This TCR derives from a woman between 45 and 65 years old with Graves disease. The CDR3 DNA is TGTGCCACCAGTGATTCGGGTCTTAGGGAGTTCTTC. This sequence encodes CATSDSGLREFF.